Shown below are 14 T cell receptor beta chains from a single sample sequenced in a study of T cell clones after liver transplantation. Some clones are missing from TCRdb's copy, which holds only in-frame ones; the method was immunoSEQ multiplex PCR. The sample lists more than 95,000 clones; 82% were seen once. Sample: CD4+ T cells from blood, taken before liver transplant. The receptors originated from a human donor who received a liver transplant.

The CDR3 sequence is CASSQAGTGLYEQYF. The CDR3 region has the DNA TGCGCCAGCAGCCAGGCCGGGACAGGTCTCTACGAGCAGTACTTC. This chain connects TRBV4-1 to TRBJ2-7, with 8 bases aligning to TRBD1. This CDR3 is built from 15 residues. Trimming took 3 bases from V and 3 from J; bases not matched to a gene: 7. Germline V gives CDR1 MGHRA, CDR2 YSYEKL.

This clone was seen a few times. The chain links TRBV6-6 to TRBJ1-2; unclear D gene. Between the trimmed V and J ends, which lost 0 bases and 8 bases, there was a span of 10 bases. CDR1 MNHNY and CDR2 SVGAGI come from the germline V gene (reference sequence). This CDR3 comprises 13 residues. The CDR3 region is CASSYSGSGGYTF. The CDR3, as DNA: TGTGCCAGCAGTTACTCTGGGTCCGGGGGCTACACCTTC.

The CDR3, as DNA: TGTGCCAGCAGTGGTGCTTTCTTT. Protein: CASSGAFF. The V and J genes are TRBV7-3 and TRBJ1-1; D is uncertain. The CDR3 length is 8 residues. Germline lookup yields CDR1 SGHTA and CDR2 FQGTGA. Trimming cost V 6 bases and J 11 bases, with 4 bases left between them.

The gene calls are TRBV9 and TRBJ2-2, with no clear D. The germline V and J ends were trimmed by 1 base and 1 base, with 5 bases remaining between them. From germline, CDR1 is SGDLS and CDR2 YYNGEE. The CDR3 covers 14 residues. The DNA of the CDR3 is TGTGCCAGCAGCGTAACGGGGAACACCGGGGAGCTGTTTTTT. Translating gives CASSVTGNTGELFF.

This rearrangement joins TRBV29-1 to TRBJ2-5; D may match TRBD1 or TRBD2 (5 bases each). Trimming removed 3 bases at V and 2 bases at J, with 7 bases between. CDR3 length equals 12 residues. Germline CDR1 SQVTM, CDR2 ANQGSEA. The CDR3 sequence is CSVDWGQETQYF. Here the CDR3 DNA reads TGCAGCGTTGATTGGGGGCAAGAGACCCAGTACTTC.

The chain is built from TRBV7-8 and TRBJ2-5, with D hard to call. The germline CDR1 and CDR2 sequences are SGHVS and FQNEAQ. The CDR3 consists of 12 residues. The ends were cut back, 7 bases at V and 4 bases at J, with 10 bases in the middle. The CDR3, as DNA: TGTGCCAGCACGCAATACCGAGAGACCCAGTACTTC. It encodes CASTQYRETQYF.

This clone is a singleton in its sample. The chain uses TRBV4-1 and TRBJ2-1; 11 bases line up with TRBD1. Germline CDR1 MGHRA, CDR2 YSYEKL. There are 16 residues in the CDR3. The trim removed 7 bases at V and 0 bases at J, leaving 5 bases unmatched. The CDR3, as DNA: TGCGCCAGCACCAAGGGACAGGGGGTCTCCTACAATGAGCAGTTCTTC. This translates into CASTKGQGVSYNEQFF.

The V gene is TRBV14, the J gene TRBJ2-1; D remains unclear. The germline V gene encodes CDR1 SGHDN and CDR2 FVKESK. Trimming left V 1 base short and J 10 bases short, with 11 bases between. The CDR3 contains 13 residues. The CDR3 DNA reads TGTGCCAGCAGCCAAGTGGCTAGATGGGAGCAGTTCTTC. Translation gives CASSQVARWEQFF.

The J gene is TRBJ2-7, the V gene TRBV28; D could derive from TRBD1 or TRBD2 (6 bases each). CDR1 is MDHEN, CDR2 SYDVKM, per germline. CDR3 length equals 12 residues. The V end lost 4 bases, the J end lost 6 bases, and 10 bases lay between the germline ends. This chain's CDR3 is CASSWGAREQYF. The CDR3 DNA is TGTGCCAGCAGTTGGGGGGCCCGCGAGCAGTACTTC.

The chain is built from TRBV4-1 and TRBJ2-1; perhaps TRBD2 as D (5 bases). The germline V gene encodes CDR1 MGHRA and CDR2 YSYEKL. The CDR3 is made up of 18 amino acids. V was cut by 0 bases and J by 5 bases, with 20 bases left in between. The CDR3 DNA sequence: TGCGCCAGCAGCCAAGATGGACGGGGTCCTATCCCAGACAATGAGCAGTTCTTC. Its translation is CASSQDGRGPIPDNEQFF.

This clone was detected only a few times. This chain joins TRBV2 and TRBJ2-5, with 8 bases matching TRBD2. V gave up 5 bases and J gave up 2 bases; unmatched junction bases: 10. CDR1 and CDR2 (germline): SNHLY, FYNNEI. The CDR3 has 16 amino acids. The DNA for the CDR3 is TGTGCCAGCAGTATAACCTATAGCGGGGCTCAAGAGACCCAGTACTTC. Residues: CASSITYSGAQETQYF.

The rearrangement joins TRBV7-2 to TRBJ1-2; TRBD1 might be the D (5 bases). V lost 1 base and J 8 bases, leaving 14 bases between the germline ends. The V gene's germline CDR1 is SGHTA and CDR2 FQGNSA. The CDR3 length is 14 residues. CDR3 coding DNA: TGTGCCAGCAGCTTAGAGTTTACAGGAAGGGGCTACACCTTC. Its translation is CASSLEFTGRGYTF.

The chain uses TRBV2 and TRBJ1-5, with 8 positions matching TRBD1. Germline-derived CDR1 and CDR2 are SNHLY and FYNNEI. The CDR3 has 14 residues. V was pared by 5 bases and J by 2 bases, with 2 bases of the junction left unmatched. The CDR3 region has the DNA TGTGCCAGCAGTCCGACAGGGGGCAATCAGCCCCAGCATTTT. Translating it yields CASSPTGGNQPQHF.

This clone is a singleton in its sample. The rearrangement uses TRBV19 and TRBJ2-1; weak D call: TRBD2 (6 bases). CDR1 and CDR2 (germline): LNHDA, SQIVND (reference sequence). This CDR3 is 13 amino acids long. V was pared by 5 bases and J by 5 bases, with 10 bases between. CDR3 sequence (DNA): TGTGCCAGTAGTGCGGGACTTGACAATGAGCAGTTCTTC. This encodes CASSAGLDNEQFF. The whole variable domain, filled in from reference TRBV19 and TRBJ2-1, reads DGGITQSPKYLFRKEGQNVTLSCEQNLNHDAMYWYRQDPGQGLRLIYYSQIVNDFQKGDIAEGYSVSREKKESFPLTVTSAQKNPTAFYLCASSAGLDNEQFFGPGTRLTVL.